A single sample gave rise to the 30 T cell receptor beta chains below, sequenced in a study of T cells after yellow fever vaccination. TCRdb fed the 5' RACE reads into MiXCR, producing one record per CDR3 protein. This table has around 310,000 distinct CDR3 sequences, roughly 8.7% appearing once. The sequencing used PBMCs, collected on the day of the first yellow fever vaccination. These receptors were obtained from a man aged 18 to 30 who received the YFV17D yellow fever vaccine.

The table lists this clonotype with many counts. The chain employs TRBV4-3 and TRBJ2-2; 9 bases fit TRBD1. The CDR3 length is 14 residues. The trim removed 7 bases at V and 3 bases at J, leaving 3 bases unmatched. Germline V CDR1 and CDR2: LGHNA, YSLEER. Written as DNA, the CDR3 is TGCGCCAGCAACAGGGGGCAGGACACCGGGGAGCTGTTTTTT. It yields the protein CASNRGQDTGELFF.

The rearrangement links TRBV7-9 to TRBJ1-2, with D uncertain. V was clipped by 5 bases and J by 4 bases, with 5 bases between them. Germline CDR1 reads SEHNR; CDR2 reads FQNEAQ (reference sequence). The CDR3 has 11 residues. In nucleotides, the CDR3 is TGTGCCAGCAGCCCGACCTATGGCTACACCTTC. Encoded protein: CASSPTYGYTF.

This clonotype was seen more than once but under ten times. V usage is TRBV4-2 and J usage is TRBJ1-4; 9 bases are shared with TRBD1. Losses at the gene ends were 1 base for V and 6 bases for J; bases not matched to a gene: 3. This CDR3 is 15 amino acids long. Germline-derived CDR1 and CDR2 are LGHNA and YNFKEQ. CDR3 DNA sequence: TGTGCCAGCAGCCAAGCCGGGACAGGGTATGAAAAACTGTTTTTT. This translates into CASSQAGTGYEKLFF.

This clonotype occurred a few times. The chain links TRBV9 to TRBJ2-5; 9 bases align to TRBD2. V was clipped by 0 bases and J by 7 bases; unmatched bases: 10. This CDR3 spans 16 amino acids. Germline V gene sequence: CDR1 SGDLS, CDR2 YYNGEE. The CDR3 sequence is CASSVGGLAGIGTQYF. CDR3 nucleotides: TGTGCCAGCAGCGTAGGGGGGCTAGCGGGGATCGGGACCCAGTACTTC.

This clonotype was picked up a small number of times. The chain couples TRBV7-8 to TRBJ2-1; TRBD2 might be the D (6 bases). CDR1 and CDR2 from the germline V gene are SGHVS and FQNEAQ. The V end was cut by 4 bases, the J end by 2 bases, with 12 bases between. The CDR3 covers 15 residues. CDR3 sequence (DNA): TGTGCCAGCAGCTCCGGGGTAGCGGCCTACAATGAGCAGTTCTTC. This sequence encodes CASSSGVAAYNEQFF.

The chain combines TRBV5-4 with TRBJ2-5; D possibly matches TRBD1 or TRBD2 (6 bases each). This CDR3 comprises 15 residues. CDR1 is SGHNT and CDR2 is YYREEE in the germline V gene (reference sequence). Trimming took 0 bases from V and 4 from J, leaving 13 bases between them. The CDR3 coding sequence is TGTGCCAGCAGCTTGGGGGGGGCGACTGGAGAGACCCAGTACTTC. It specifies CASSLGGATGETQYF. Supplemented by reference TRBV5-4 and TRBJ2-5, the full variable domain reads ETGVTQSPTHLIKTRGQQVTLRCSSQSGHNTVSWYQQALGQGPQFIFQYYREEENGRGNFPPRFSGLQFPNYSSELNVNALELDDSALYLCASSLGGATGETQYFGPGTRLLVL.

This clonotype was seen a few times. The gene calls are TRBV5-1 and TRBJ1-2; maybe TRBD1 (6 bases). V lost 0 bases to trimming and J lost 10 bases, with 13 bases between them. The CDR3 sequence is 13 residues long. Germline loops: CDR1 SGHRS, CDR2 YFSETQ. As DNA, the CDR3 is TGCGCCAGCAGCTTGGACAGGGTCACCACCTACACCTTC. Protein product: CASSLDRVTTYTF. The full variable domain, completed using reference TRBV5-1 and TRBJ1-2, is KAGVTQTPRYLIKTRGQQVTLSCSPISGHRSVSWYQQTPGQGLQFLFEYFSETQRNKGNFPGRFSGRQFSNSRSEMNVSTLELGDSALYLCASSLDRVTTYTFGSGTRLTVV.

This clonotype was picked up a small number of times. CDR3 loop: CASSHLGGEAFF. CDR3 coding DNA: TGTGCCAGCAGCCACCTCGGAGGCGAAGCTTTCTTT. V gene TRBV4-2 combines with J gene TRBJ1-1, with D uncertain. The CDR3 spans 12 residues. The V end was cut by 3 bases, the J end by 8 bases, with 10 bases between. Per the germline V gene, CDR1 is LGHNA and CDR2 is YNFKEQ.

This clonotype was seen a few times. This rearrangement joins TRBV7-9 to TRBJ2-1; D might be TRBD2 (5 bases). Per the germline V gene, CDR1 is SEHNR and CDR2 is FQNEAQ (reference sequence). The CDR3 has 16 amino acids. Trimming pared 2 bases from V and 5 bases from J, leaving 16 bases between. Written as DNA, the CDR3 is TGTGCCAGCAGCTTATTATCCTCGGGGATTAACAATGAGCAGTTCTTC. Translation gives CASSLLSSGINNEQFF.

This clonotype was detected a few times. V gene TRBV28 combines with J gene TRBJ2-2, with 9 bases lining up with TRBD1. Germline trimming cut 5 bases from V and 5 bases from J; bases unmatched to any gene: 6. The CDR3 covers 15 residues. Looked up from germline, CDR1 is MDHEN and CDR2 is SYDVKM. The CDR3 nucleotides read TGTGCCAGCAGTCCCGGGACAGGGTTTACCGGGGAGCTGTTTTTT. Amino acid sequence: CASSPGTGFTGELFF.

The chain employs TRBV5-1 and TRBJ2-3, with 9 bases lining up with TRBD2. The ends lost 7 bases at V and 5 bases at J; junction bases unmatched: 11. This CDR3 contains 15 residues. From germline, CDR1 is SGHRS and CDR2 YFSETQ. The CDR3 DNA reads TGCGCCAGCTGGGGTAGCGGGGGCTCAAGAGATACGCAGTATTTT. It codes for CASWGSGGSRDTQYF.

This clonotype was observed a few times. This chain uses TRBV5-6 with TRBJ1-4; 7 bases are shared with TRBD1. The CDR3 has 16 amino acids. V gave up 4 bases and J gave up 7 bases; unmatched junction bases: 13. Germline-derived CDR1 and CDR2 are SGHDT and YYEEEE. The CDR3 nucleotides read TGTGCCAGCAGCCGTCGTGGAGGGACAGAGGTTGAAAAACTGTTTTTT. Translation gives CASSRRGGTEVEKLFF.

This clonotype was seen a few times. V usage is TRBV19 and J usage is TRBJ1-5; D is ambiguous. The germline CDR1 and CDR2 sequences are LNHDA and SQIVND (reference sequence). The CDR3 has 14 residues. V was trimmed by 3 bases and J by 4 bases, leaving 10 bases between them. The CDR3 DNA sequence: TGTGCCAGTAGTATTGGCCCGCGGAATCAGCCCCAGCATTTT. Translated, it gives CASSIGPRNQPQHF.

The chain combines TRBV5-1 with TRBJ2-6; D is uncertain. The V end was cut by 3 bases, the J end by 3 bases, with 10 bases between. The CDR3 contains 15 residues. Germline CDR1 reads SGHRS; CDR2 reads YFSETQ. CDR3 bases: TGCGCCAGCAGCTACGACAACCTTGGGGCCAACGTCCTGACTTTC. Translated, it gives CASSYDNLGANVLTF. Complete variable domain (other parts from reference TRBV5-1 and TRBJ2-6): KAGVTQTPRYLIKTRGQQVTLSCSPISGHRSVSWYQQTPGQGLQFLFEYFSETQRNKGNFPGRFSGRQFSNSRSEMNVSTLELGDSALYLCASSYDNLGANVLTFGAGSRLTVL.

The J gene is TRBJ2-3, the V gene TRBV7-2; 12 nucleotides match TRBD1. The CDR3 loop spans 15 amino acids. Germline-derived CDR1 and CDR2 are SGHTA and FQGNSA. The junction had 5 bases not matched to a gene; V was cut back by 5 bases and J by 5 bases. This CDR3 reads CASSPGQGAGDTQYF. The CDR3 nucleotides read TGTGCCAGCAGCCCGGGACAGGGGGCAGGAGATACGCAGTATTTT.

The V gene is TRBV2, the J gene TRBJ2-6, with D unresolved. V gave up 2 bases and J gave up 2 bases, with 4 bases separating them. The CDR3 is made up of 14 amino acids. In germline, CDR1 is SNHLY, CDR2 FYNNEI. CDR3 DNA: TGTGCCAGCAGTGAAACTCCTGGGGCCAACGTCCTGACTTTC. This encodes CASSETPGANVLTF.

This clonotype has a handful of counts. The CDR3 bases are TGCGCCAGCCCCCACCCCTACGAGCAGTACGTC. This codes for CASPHPYEQYV. This chain joins TRBV5-1 and TRBJ2-7; unclear D gene. V lost 7 bases to trimming and J lost 2 bases, with 7 bases between them. CDR3 length equals 11 residues. CDR1 is SGHRS, CDR2 YFSETQ, per germline.

The rearrangement joins TRBV11-3 to TRBJ2-3; the D gene could be TRBD1 or TRBD2 (5 bases each). The length of the CDR3 is 14 residues. V dropped 2 bases and J dropped 4 bases, with 10 bases sitting between them. Germline CDR1 is SGHNT and CDR2 is YENEEA. Here the CDR3 reads CASSLRGGADTQYF. In DNA, the CDR3 is TGTGCCAGCAGCTTACGTGGGGGTGCAGATACGCAGTATTTT.

This chain joins TRBV7-2 and TRBJ2-3; 7 nucleotides align to TRBD1. Germline-derived CDR1 and CDR2 are SGHTA and FQGNSA. The CDR3 sequence is 15 residues long. With V trimmed by 2 bases and J by 5 bases, 7 bases remained unmatched. The CDR3, as DNA: TGTGCCAGCAGCTTATCAGCAGGGGGTGGAGATACGCAGTATTTT. Translating it yields CASSLSAGGGDTQYF.

This clonotype was counted a few times. This chain uses TRBV4-1 with TRBJ1-4, with D unresolved. The CDR3 runs 15 residues. V lost 4 bases, J lost 7 bases, and 16 bases lay in between. Per the germline V gene, CDR1 is MGHRA and CDR2 is YSYEKL. CDR3: CASSLSRAGREKLFF. The CDR3 DNA sequence: TGCGCCAGCAGCCTTTCCCGGGCCGGTCGTGAAAAACTGTTTTTT.

This clonotype was counted a few times. Since a much larger clone is just one base distant, this may be a read error. This rearrangement joins TRBV20-1 to TRBJ2-3; tentative D call: TRBD2 (5 bases). In germline, CDR1 is DFQATT, CDR2 SNEGSKA (reference sequence). The CDR3 extends over 13 amino acids. The V and J ends lost 0 bases and 3 bases respectively, with 7 bases between them. CDR3 DNA: TGCAGTGCTAGAGAATGGACTACAGATACGCAGTATTTT. Translating it yields CSAREWTTDTQYF.

This clonotype turned up a few times. This rearrangement joins TRBV7-9 to TRBJ1-1; 7 bases match TRBD1. The J segment lost 0 bases and the V segment lost 6 bases, leaving 13 bases of the junction unmatched. The CDR3 length is 17 residues. CDR1 is SEHNR, CDR2 FQNEAQ, per germline (reference sequence). The CDR3 sequence: CASRPTGYRGMNTEAFF. In DNA, the CDR3 is TGTGCCAGCAGGCCGACAGGGTATCGGGGGATGAACACTGAAGCTTTCTTT.

This clonotype showed up many times. The chain recombines TRBV4-1 with TRBJ2-2, with D possibly being TRBD1 (6 bases). With 1 base removed from V and 5 bases from J, the gap between germline ends came to 11 bases. There are 15 residues in the CDR3. Germline loops: CDR1 MGHRA, CDR2 YSYEKL. The CDR3 region is CASSQVGQLTGELFF. The CDR3 nucleotides are TGCGCCAGCAGCCAAGTTGGACAGTTGACCGGGGAGCTGTTTTTT.

This clonotype was counted between two and nine times. DNA of the CDR3: TGTGCCAGCAGCCATTCACCCCTCCACTTT. Translation gives CASSHSPLHF. The chain is built from TRBV7-2 and TRBJ1-6; D gene unclear. This CDR3 region has 10 residues. Germline loops: CDR1 SGHTA, CDR2 FQGNSA. V was shortened by 5 bases and J by 8 bases, with 1 base between the two germline ends.

This rearrangement joins TRBV5-1 to TRBJ2-2, with D tentatively TRBD2 (7 bases). CDR1 is SGHRS and CDR2 is YFSETQ in the germline V gene. CDR3 length: 19 residues. V lost 1 base and J 5 bases, leaving 24 bases between the germline ends. CDR3 DNA: TGCGCCAGCAGCTTGTTCTGGGGGCGGGAGCGGAAGGAGACCGGGGAGCTGTTTTTT. Translated, it gives CASSLFWGRERKETGELFF.

The J gene is TRBJ2-3, the V gene TRBV5-5, with 10 positions matching TRBD1. Germline V lookup: CDR1 SGHKS, CDR2 YYEKEE (reference sequence). J lost 7 bases, V lost 3 bases, and 14 bases had no gene match. This CDR3 has 17 residues. CDR3 in amino acids: CASSSAPRQGAPNTQYF. The DNA for the CDR3 is TGTGCCAGCAGCTCTGCCCCCAGACAGGGGGCGCCGAATACGCAGTATTTT.

V gene TRBV20-1 combines with J gene TRBJ1-5; no reliable D call. Trimming took 5 bases from V and 0 from J, leaving 11 bases between them. The CDR3 runs 14 residues. Germline loops: CDR1 DFQATT, CDR2 SNEGSKA (reference sequence). CDR3 DNA sequence: TGCAGTGCTCCAACACCGTATAGCAATCAGCCCCAGCATTTT. Protein sequence: CSAPTPYSNQPQHF.

The chain has TRBV4-1 and TRBJ2-2; D perhaps matches TRBD1 (5 bases). V lost 2 bases and J 0 bases, leaving 7 bases between the germline ends. Germline CDR1 is MGHRA and CDR2 is YSYEKL. This CDR3 is built from 15 residues. Here the CDR3 DNA reads TGCGCCAGCAGCCAAATGACAGCGAACACCGGGGAGCTGTTTTTT. This translates into CASSQMTANTGELFF.

The V and J genes are TRBV10-3 and TRBJ2-1; either TRBD1 or TRBD2 may supply D (7 bases each). CDR1 and CDR2 from the germline V gene are ENHRY and SYGVKD. This CDR3 has 12 amino acids. Trimming shortened V by 8 bases and J by 9 bases, and 14 bases separated the two germline ends. CDR3 protein: CAIGDREGEQFF. CDR3 DNA: TGTGCCATCGGCGACAGGGAGGGTGAGCAGTTCTTC.

This clonotype has just a few counts. The chain recombines TRBV20-1 with TRBJ2-3; D is possibly TRBD1 or TRBD2 (6 bases each). This CDR3 has 16 residues. Germline CDR1 DFQATT, CDR2 SNEGSKA (reference sequence). The V end was cut by 1 base, the J end by 2 bases, with 16 bases between. The CDR3 DNA follows: TGCAGTGCTAGAGGGGGGGCCCGATACTACACAGATACGCAGTATTTT. Translated, it gives CSARGGARYYTDTQYF.